The 21 T cell receptor beta chains in this list originate from one sample, sequenced in a study of neurological immune-mediated disorders. MiXCR, applied by TCRdb to the 5' RACE reads, yields one record per CDR3 protein. The sample yields about 120,000 distinct CDR3 sequences, around 3% seen once. What was sequenced was PBMCs. Source of these receptors: a woman in her thirties with multiple sclerosis.

This clonotype was seen repeatedly, ten times or more. The chain links TRBV20-1 to TRBJ2-4; D might be TRBD1 (6 bases). V lost 6 bases and J lost 4, with 16 bases in between. This CDR3 contains 14 residues. From germline, CDR1 is DFQATT and CDR2 SNEGSKA (reference sequence). The DNA for the CDR3 is TGCAGTGCCAAATCAGGGGAACAAAAAAACATTCAGTACTTC. It is translated as CSAKSGEQKNIQYF.

This clonotype was observed at least ten times. The CDR3 nucleotides are TGTGCCAGCAGACTCGACAGGGGCAATCAGCCCCAGCATTTT. Residues: CASRLDRGNQPQHF. V usage is TRBV12-3 or TRBV12-4 and J usage is TRBJ1-5; 7 bases are a match to TRBD1. Trimming removed 6 bases from V and 2 bases from J; junction bases left unmatched: 4. This CDR3 is built from 14 residues.

This clonotype turned up a few times. Compared with germline, one end of the junction differs, possibly owing to a read error. This chain connects TRBV5-6 to TRBJ2-2; no reliable D call. Germline V gene data show CDR1 as SGHDT and CDR2 as YYEEEE. This CDR3 region has 12 residues. The CDR3 region has the DNA TGTGACAGCAGCTTGGCCCCCGGGGAGCTGTTTTTT. The encoded protein is CDSSLAPGELFF.

This clonotype was observed many times. The chain has TRBV5-5 and TRBJ2-5, with unresolved D. CDR1 is SGHKS, CDR2 YYEKEE, per germline (reference sequence). V was clipped by 3 bases and J by 2 bases, with 8 bases between them. The CDR3 consists of 13 residues. The CDR3 DNA sequence: TGTGCCAGCAGCTGGGGTCGGCAAGAGACCCAGTACTTC. As protein: CASSWGRQETQYF.

In its sample, this clonotype was seen many times. The CDR3 DNA sequence: TGCAGCGTACTAGTCTCCTACGAGCAGTACTTC. This sequence encodes CSVLVSYEQYF. The chain is built from TRBV29-1 and TRBJ2-7, with D maybe TRBD2 (5 bases). This CDR3 spans 11 amino acids. Germline-derived CDR1 and CDR2 are SQVTM and ANQGSEA. V lost 6 bases, J lost 0 bases, and 6 bases lay in between.

This clonotype occurred many times. The chain uses TRBV5-1 and TRBJ1-2; 7 positions match TRBD1. The trim removed 5 bases at V and 5 bases at J, leaving 6 bases unmatched. The CDR3 runs 13 residues. CDR1 and CDR2 from the germline V gene are SGHRS and YFSETQ. The CDR3, as DNA: TGCGCCAGCAGACCGGGGACAGCATATGGCTACACCTTC. This sequence encodes CASRPGTAYGYTF.

This clonotype was seen more than once but under ten times. This chain connects TRBV18 to TRBJ2-3, with D perhaps TRBD2 (5 bases). The V end lost 2 bases, the J end lost 1 base, and 10 bases lay between the germline ends. Germline CDR1 is KGHSH and CDR2 is LQKENI. The CDR3 is 15 residues long. In nucleotides, the CDR3 is TGTGCCAGCTCACCAAACAACGGGGGCACAGATACGCAGTATTTT. It specifies CASSPNNGGTDTQYF.

This clonotype was observed many times. This chain links TRBV6-5 with TRBJ1-3; unclear D gene. Germline loops: CDR1 MNHEY, CDR2 SVGAGI. The length of the CDR3 is 16 residues. V dropped 5 bases and J dropped 2 bases, with 16 bases sitting between them. Written as DNA, the CDR3 is TGTGCCAGCAGTCAAATACCTTTCGGGGCTGGAAACACCATATATTTT. Protein product: CASSQIPFGAGNTIYF.

This clonotype was counted ten times or more. V and J are TRBV29-1 and TRBJ1-1; no firm D call. The CDR3 length is 15 residues. The ends were cut back, 4 bases at V and 6 bases at J, with 21 bases in the middle. The V gene's germline CDR1 is SQVTM and CDR2 ANQGSEA. The CDR3 spells CSVASTGEPWPEAFF. For the CDR3, the DNA is TGCAGCGTTGCCTCGACGGGAGAACCCTGGCCTGAAGCTTTCTTT.

About this clonotype: One base away lies a much larger clone, so this may be a sequencing read error. The genes are TRBV7-9 and TRBJ1-1; tentative D call: TRBD1 (6 bases). Germline-derived CDR1 and CDR2 are SEHNR and FQNEAQ (reference sequence). V was trimmed by 3 bases and J by 1 base, leaving 9 bases between them. The length of the CDR3 is 14 residues. In nucleotides, the CDR3 is TGTGCCAGCAGCTTCCGGACAGCGAACACTGAAGCTTTCTTT. Residues: CASSFRTANTEAFF.

This clonotype was recorded many times. The gene calls are TRBV29-1 and TRBJ2-7; D is possibly TRBD2 (6 bases). CDR1 and CDR2 from the germline V gene are SQVTM and ANQGSEA. The V end was cut by 8 bases, the J end by 7 bases, with 15 bases between. This CDR3 is 11 amino acids long. CDR3 residues: CSTNWGDEQYF. DNA of the CDR3: TGCAGCACCAATTGGGGGGATGAGCAGTACTTC.

This clonotype was detected ten times or more. The gene calls are TRBV2 and TRBJ1-2, with 8 nucleotides matching TRBD1. CDR3 length equals 13 residues. V shed 5 bases and J 13 bases; nucleotides not matched to a gene: 12. Germline CDR1 is SNHLY and CDR2 is FYNNEI. CDR3 protein: CASSRTGSVSGTF. The CDR3 DNA reads as TGTGCCAGCAGTCGGACAGGGTCTGTGTCCGGCACCTTC. The full variable domain, rest sourced from reference TRBV2 and TRBJ1-2, is EPEVTQTPSHQVTQMGQEVILRCVPISNHLYFYWYRQILGQKVEFLVSFYNNEISEKSEIFDDQFSVERPDGSNFTLKIRSTKLEDSAMYFCASSRTGSVSGTFGSGTRLTVV.

This clonotype appeared many times. The gene calls are TRBV7-6 and TRBJ2-2; 7 nucleotides agree with TRBD1. V shed 1 base and J 0 bases; nucleotides not matched to a gene: 8. Per the germline V gene, CDR1 is SGHVS and CDR2 is FNYEAQ. This CDR3 comprises 18 residues. The CDR3 nucleotides are TGTGCCAGCAGCTTAGGGGAGACAGGGAACACGAACACCGGGGAGCTGTTTTTT. Translating gives CASSLGETGNTNTGELFF.

Many counts were recorded for this clonotype. The J gene is TRBJ1-2, the V gene TRBV4-1; D perhaps matches TRBD1 (5 bases). V lost 4 bases, J lost 0 bases, and 9 bases lay in between. The CDR3 runs to 14 residues. Germline V gene sequence: CDR1 MGHRA, CDR2 YSYEKL. The CDR3 nucleotides read TGCGCCAGCAGCCCCAGGACAACTAACTATGGCTACACCTTC. Protein product: CASSPRTTNYGYTF.

This clonotype was seen repeatedly, ten times or more. The V gene is TRBV20-1, the J gene TRBJ2-1; TRBD1 matches at 7 bases. The CDR3 sequence is 11 residues long. CDR1 and CDR2 (germline): DFQATT, SNEGSKA (reference sequence). V lost 5 bases to trimming and J lost 6 bases; unmatched junction nucleotides: 1. The CDR3 reads CSARQGNEQFF. The CDR3 DNA reads TGCAGTGCTCGACAGGGCAATGAGCAGTTCTTC.

This clonotype has a count of ten or more. The chain has TRBV5-1 and TRBJ2-1; 8 bases are a match to TRBD2. The CDR3 has 14 amino acids. V was pared by 7 bases and J by 5 bases, with 8 bases of the junction left unmatched. Germline CDR1 and CDR2: SGHRS and YFSETQ. The CDR3 DNA reads TGCGCCAGCGGCCCACTAGCGGACCACAATGAGCAGTTCTTC. Amino acid sequence: CASGPLADHNEQFF.

This clonotype occurred many times. V usage is TRBV20-1 and J usage is TRBJ1-2; D may be TRBD1 (5 bases). Germline CDR1 reads DFQATT; CDR2 reads SNEGSKA (reference sequence). The V end was cut by 6 bases, the J end by 6 bases, with 17 bases between. This CDR3 has 13 amino acids. CDR3 DNA sequence: TGCAGTGCCCGGGACCCCCGCGTTCATGGCTACACCTTC. It codes for CSARDPRVHGYTF.

There are many counts of this clonotype. The V gene is TRBV6-5, the J gene TRBJ1-2; D is unclear. This CDR3 is built from 14 residues. Germline values: CDR1 MNHEY, CDR2 SVGAGI. The V gene lost 0 bases and the J gene lost 4 bases, with 9 bases spanning the gap. This CDR3 reads CASSYSSKGYGYTF. CDR3 nucleotide sequence: TGTGCCAGCAGTTACTCTTCTAAGGGCTATGGCTACACCTTC.

This clonotype was counted many times. V gene TRBV20-1 combines with J gene TRBJ2-7; D unclear. This CDR3 region has 13 residues. Trimming stripped 5 bases from V and 2 bases from J, with 13 bases between. Germline assignment: CDR1 DFQATT and CDR2 SNEGSKA (reference sequence). CDR3 nucleotides: TGCAGTGCTGGGGTGAATGATCCCTACGAGCAGTACTTC. Its protein product is CSAGVNDPYEQYF.

This clonotype was seen ten or more times. The chain has TRBV20-1 and TRBJ1-5, with D hard to call. The CDR3 contains 13 residues. The ends were cut back, 4 bases at V and 2 bases at J, with 9 bases in the middle. Germline lookup yields CDR1 DFQATT and CDR2 SNEGSKA (reference sequence). CDR3 region: CSANIPGNQPQHF. The CDR3 bases are TGCAGTGCTAATATACCGGGCAATCAGCCCCAGCATTTT.

This clonotype was counted ten times or more. The rearrangement uses TRBV7-6 and TRBJ2-7; no reliable D call. Deletions cut 5 bases from V and 5 bases from J, with 22 bases between. The CDR3 runs 16 residues. Per the germline V gene, CDR1 is SGHVS and CDR2 is FNYEAQ. This chain's CDR3 is CASSQNGQSLSDEQYF. The CDR3 region has the DNA TGTGCCAGCAGCCAAAACGGGCAGAGCCTTTCGGACGAGCAGTACTTC.